The source of this T cell receptor beta chain is a study of cytomegalovirus exposure and HLA in healthy donors. Study results and limitations: The study recorded 164 TCR beta chains that were cytomegalovirus-associated. In a later analysis, at a false discovery rate of 0.05, 15,000 to 20,000 TCR beta sequences were associated with HLA alleles. As immune exposure information, only CMV serostatus was available. The classifier, whose performance was assessed in both the original and validation cohorts, reportedly diagnosed cytomegalovirus status with high specificity and sensitivity.

V shed 3 bases and J 6 bases; nucleotides not matched to a gene: 2. Per the germline V gene, CDR1 is SGHAT and CDR2 is FQNNGV. The CDR3 runs to 14 residues. This clone turned up a few times. Its target is not known. This PCR relied on a set of 60 Vbeta primers and 13 Jbeta primers. Profiling relied on immunoSEQ multiplex PCR, and the TCRdb table lists in-frame clones only, not all of them. The sample contains 120,000 or so clones, about 81% of which appear only once. The TCR comes from a woman aged 50 to 60 in good health and CMV-seropositive. Sequencing was done on a sample of PBMCs. The chain carries TRBV11-2 and TRBJ1-4, with TRBD1 matching over 9 bases. For the CDR3, the DNA is TGTGCCAGCAGCTTTTGGACAGGGGATGAAAAACTGTTTTTT. It is translated as CASSFWTGDEKLFF.